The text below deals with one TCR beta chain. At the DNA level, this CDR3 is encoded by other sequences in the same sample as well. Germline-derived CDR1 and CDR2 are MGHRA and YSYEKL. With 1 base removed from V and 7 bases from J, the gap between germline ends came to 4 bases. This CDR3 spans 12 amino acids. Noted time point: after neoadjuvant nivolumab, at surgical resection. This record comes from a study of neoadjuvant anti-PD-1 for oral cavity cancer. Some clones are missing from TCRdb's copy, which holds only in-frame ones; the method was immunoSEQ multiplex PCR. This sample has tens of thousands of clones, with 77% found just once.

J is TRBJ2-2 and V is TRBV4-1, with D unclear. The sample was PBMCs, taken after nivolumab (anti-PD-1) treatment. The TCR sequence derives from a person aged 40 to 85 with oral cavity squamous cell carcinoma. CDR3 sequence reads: CASSQGIGELFF. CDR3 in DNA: TGCGCCAGCAGCCAAGGGATCGGGGAGCTGTTTTTT.